These T cell receptor beta chains were read from a single sample in a study of cytomegalovirus exposure and HLA in healthy donors. The repertoire was sequenced with immunoSEQ multiplex PCR; TCRdb's copy has only in-frame clones and lacks some. The sample comprises some 150,000 clones, about 94% of which are singletons, and over 1.5% rests with the top ten. Source material: PBMCs. The receptors here all came from a man younger than 35 in good health and CMV-seropositive. Each CDR3 is given with its conserved first and last residue. D genes are given only for firm matches. Some rows mark clone size as missing; the rest say once, few, many or name a class of expanded clone.

CDR3,DNA,V,size,J,length,D
CASSFASGTGGGGYTF,TGTGCCAGCAGTTTTGCCTCCGGGACAGGGGGAGGAGGCTACACCTTC,TRBV28,-,TRBJ1-2,16,TRBD1
CAISESKSFQETQYF,TGTGCCATCAGTGAGTCGAAAAGCTTCCAAGAGACCCAGTACTTC,TRBV10-3,-,TRBJ2-5,15,-
CASSWDSYGYTF,TGTGCCAGCAGCTGGGACAGCTATGGCTACACCTTC,TRBV7-2,-,TRBJ1-2,12,TRBD1
CASSLAKGAPTNTGELFF,TGCGCCAGCAGCTTGGCCAAGGGGGCCCCTACGAACACCGGGGAGCTGTTTTTT,TRBV5-1,-,TRBJ2-2,18,TRBD1
CASSQMMANTEAFF,TGCGCCAGCAGCCAAATGATGGCGAACACTGAAGCTTTCTTT,TRBV4-1,-,TRBJ1-1,14,-
CASSLVGGDPSGIQYF,TGTGCCAGCAGCTTAGTTGGAGGGGACCCCTCGGGCATTCAGTACTTC,TRBV11-2,-,TRBJ2-4,16,-
CASRRTAQGYEQYF,TGTGCCAGCCGTCGGACAGCGCAGGGCTACGAGCAGTACTTC,TRBV2,-,TRBJ2-7,14,-
CRRGDRDKSSYEQYF,TGCAGAAGGGGGGACAGGGACAAGAGCTCCTACGAGCAGTACTTC,TRBV29-1,-,TRBJ2-7,15,TRBD1
CASITSGSRANEQFF,TGTGCCAGCATTACTAGCGGGAGTCGGGCCAATGAGCAGTTCTTC,TRBV13,-,TRBJ2-1,15,TRBD2
CASSVIPGSPYEQYF,TGTGCCAGCAGTGTCATCCCGGGATCCCCCTACGAGCAGTACTTC,TRBV2,-,TRBJ2-7,15,-
CASSFGRTLYNEQFF,TGTGCCAGCAGCTTCGGCCGGACACTTTACAATGAGCAGTTCTTC,TRBV11-2,-,TRBJ2-1,15,-
CSVEDPALSSYEQYF,TGCAGCGTTGAAGATCCAGCGCTAAGCTCCTACGAGCAGTACTTC,TRBV29-1,-,TRBJ2-7,15,-
CASSFGSTSTDTQYF,TGTGCCAGCAGCTTCGGGAGTACCTCCACAGATACGCAGTATTTT,TRBV7-9,once,TRBJ2-3,15,-
CASSPPGQGAEAQYF,TGTGCCAGCTCCCCCCCGGGACAGGGGGCCGAGGCCCAGTACTTC,TRBV18,-,TRBJ2-5,15,TRBD1
CASSSGTGPTGELFF,TGCGCCAGCAGCTCCGGGACAGGGCCCACCGGGGAGCTGTTTTTT,TRBV5-1,-,TRBJ2-2,15,TRBD1
CAWTMVAGDGEQFF,TGTGCCTGGACGATGGTAGCGGGAGACGGTGAGCAGTTCTTC,TRBV30,-,TRBJ2-1,14,TRBD2
CASSLFSTGWDKQSEEQYF,TGTGCCAGCAGTCTGTTTAGCACCGGGTGGGACAAACAATCAGAGGAGCAGTACTTC,TRBV27,-,TRBJ2-7,19,-
CASRSGDRGTNTEAFF,TGTGCCAGCAGGTCCGGGGACAGGGGAACGAACACTGAAGCTTTCTTT,TRBV2,few,TRBJ1-1,16,TRBD1
CASSLVGGNTEAFF,TGCGCCAGCAGCTTGGTAGGCGGGAACACTGAAGCTTTCTTT,TRBV5-1,-,TRBJ1-1,14,-
CAISPGTGDYNEQFF,TGTGCCATCAGTCCCGGGACAGGGGACTACAATGAGCAGTTCTTC,TRBV10-3,-,TRBJ2-1,15,TRBD1
CASSLGGGKNIQYF,TGTGCCAGCAGCTTAGGCGGGGGCAAAAACATTCAGTACTTC,TRBV13,-,TRBJ2-4,14,-
CASSLRGSGANVLTF,TGTGCCAGCAGCTTAAGGGGTTCTGGGGCCAACGTCCTGACTTTC,TRBV7-2,-,TRBJ2-6,15,-
CASSEASGSLRETQYF,TGTGCCAGCAGTGAAGCTAGCGGGAGTTTGAGGGAGACCCAGTACTTC,TRBV2,-,TRBJ2-5,16,TRBD2
CASSPPNRGNSGELFF,TGTGCCAGCAGCCCCCCCAACAGGGGGAACTCCGGGGAGCTGTTTTTT,TRBV6-6,-,TRBJ2-2,16,TRBD1
CASSHTGELGETQYF,TGTGCCAGCAGTCATACAGGGGAACTAGGAGAGACCCAGTACTTC,TRBV28,-,TRBJ2-5,15,TRBD1
CAISDDRARGTQYF,TGTGCCATCAGTGACGACCGAGCCCGAGGTACGCAGTATTTT,TRBV10-3,-,TRBJ2-3,14,-
CSVEPTSGRAEQFF,TGCAGCGTTGAACCGACTAGCGGGAGAGCTGAGCAGTTCTTC,TRBV29-1,-,TRBJ2-1,14,TRBD2
CASSRTVPGQGAGEKLFF,TGCGCCAGCAGCCGAACGGTCCCGGGACAGGGGGCAGGTGAAAAACTGTTTTTT,TRBV4-1,-,TRBJ1-4,18,TRBD1